This T cell receptor (beta chain) originates from a study of beta chain features in type 1 diabetes. Investigators reverse transcribed all isolated RNA, so they sequenced expressed TCRB transcripts. This table comes from immunoSEQ multiplex PCR, and its TCRdb copy is limited to in-frame clones, with some not included. The profile shows approximately 170,000 clones, approximately 7.8% of them singletons. A few counts support this clone. Its antigen remains unidentified. The V and J ends lost 0 bases and 2 bases respectively, with 9 bases between them. This CDR3 is 14 amino acids long. From germline, CDR1 is SGDLS and CDR2 YYNGEE. Whole-study findings and limits: Shortening that was moderate but significant affected the TCRB CDR3s of Type 1 diabetes patients in all four CD4+ subsets.

The V call is TRBV9, the J call TRBJ2-7; D is unclear. The origin of this receptor is a woman between 40 and 55 years old with type 1 diabetes. The sequencing input was central memory CD4+ T cells from blood. CDR3: CASSVGVVAYEQYF. For the CDR3, the DNA is TGTGCCAGCAGCGTAGGTGTAGTCGCCTACGAGCAGTACTTC.